One T cell receptor beta chain is described in this entry. Its antigen remains unidentified. This entry belongs to a study of beta chain features in type 1 diabetes. The study's findings and limits: The study found moderately but significantly shorter TCRB CDR3s in all four CD4+ subsets of Type 1 diabetes patients.

V lost 7 bases, J lost 4 bases, and 10 bases stayed unmatched. The CDR3 runs to 15 residues. Germline V gives CDR1 MNHNY, CDR2 SVGAGI (reference sequence). All of the isolated RNA was reverse transcribed, so expressed TCRB transcripts were sequenced. Assay: immunoSEQ multiplex PCR; the TCRdb copy retains only in-frame clones and omits some. The data show 150,000 to 200,000 clones, 8.5% to 10% seen once. This TCR was sampled from a young woman with type 1 diabetes. Sequenced sample: central memory CD4+ T cells from blood. The chain joins TRBV6-6 to TRBJ2-3; 8 bases align to TRBD2. CDR3 sequence: CASTPGLGFPDTQYF. The CDR3 DNA reads as TGTGCCAGCACACCGGGACTAGGGTTCCCAGATACGCAGTATTTT.